The clone carrying this TCR beta chain has only one observation. This entry comes from a study of blood T cell repertoires in COVID-19. J lost 15 bases, V lost 5 bases, and 7 bases had no gene match. The CDR3 contains 11 residues. Germline CDR1 is SGHTA and CDR2 is FQGNSA. The method was immunoSEQ multiplex PCR; TCRdb's version includes in-frame clones alone and lacks a portion of them. The sample lists 150,000 to 200,000 clones; 81% were seen once. This clonotype was obtained from a woman of 80 years or more with COVID-19, enrolled during active disease. V and J are TRBV7-2 and TRBJ2-1; 7 nucleotides match TRBD2. Sequencing was done on a sample of peripheral blood. CDR3 bases: TGTGCCAGCAGCCGGGGAGGGCCCGCGTTCTTC. It codes for CASSRGGPAFF.